These T cell receptor beta chains were read from a single sample in a study of OX40 agonist ivuxolimab in advanced cancers. Assay used: immunoSEQ multiplex PCR; TCRdb lists only in-frame clones, some missing. The sample holds about 58,000 clones, 75% to 90% seen once. Sequenced here: CD4+ or CD8+ T cells sorted from blood, sampled in a trial of the OX40 agonist ivuxolimab. All receptors derive from an adult with an advanced solid tumor such as melanoma, head and neck, liver or kidney cancer. Each CDR3 is given with its conserved first and last residue. A D gene is named only where the DNA matches it firmly. A row's size may be missing; if present it is once, few, many or a size class.

CDR3 DNA | CDR3 protein | D gene | J gene | clone size | V gene
TGTGCCACCAGCGCACGCAGGGATCAGCCCCAGCATTTT | CATSARRDQPQHF | . | TRBJ1-5 | . | TRBV15
TGTGCCTGGGCAACAGGGGACTGGAAGCCCCAGCATTTT | CAWATGDWKPQHF | TRBD1 | TRBJ1-5 | . | TRBV30
TGTGCCAGTAGTCCTCAGAGGCCAAATTCACCCCTCCACTTT | CASSPQRPNSPLHF | . | TRBJ1-6 | . | TRBV19
TGTGCCAGCACCCGAACAGGGGCCAACAATCAGCCCCAGCATTTT | CASTRTGANNQPQHF | TRBD1 | TRBJ1-5 | . | TRBV28
TGTGCCAGTAGTTTTGAAAGGGGGCAGAATCAGCCCCAGCATTTT | CASSFERGQNQPQHF | TRBD1 | TRBJ1-5 | . | TRBV19
TGTGCCAGCAGCTTTAGTACTGACTACAATGAAAAACTGTTTTTT | CASSFSTDYNEKLFF | . | TRBJ1-4 | . | TRBV5-6
TGTGCTAGCAGCCCCGACAGAGATCAGCCCCAGCATTTT | CASSPDRDQPQHF | . | TRBJ1-5 | . | TRBV7-7
TGTGCCAGCAGCTCCCGTTTGACTAGAAAAACCTACGAGCAGTACTTC | CASSSRLTRKTYEQYF | . | TRBJ2-7 | . | TRBV11-2
TGTGCCAGCAGCCCAGGACTAGCGCCCCCAGAGACCCAGTACTTC | CASSPGLAPPETQYF | TRBD2 | TRBJ2-5 | . | TRBV7-3
TGTGCCAGCACCCTCAGGGGTACGGGCGAGCAGTACTTC | CASTLRGTGEQYF | . | TRBJ2-7 | . | TRBV25-1
TGTGCCAGCAGCCCATCATCCCCCTCAGTCTCTGGGGCCAACGTCCTGACTTTC | CASSPSSPSVSGANVLTF | . | TRBJ2-6 | . | TRBV7-6
TGCGCCAGCAGCCAAGGGACAGGGTCACTTTCCTTAATCTACGAGCAGTACTTC | CASSQGTGSLSLIYEQYF | TRBD1 | TRBJ2-7 | . | TRBV4-1
TGTGCCAGCAGCTTAACGCGAACCTCCAGTGATGGCTACACCTTC | CASSLTRTSSDGYTF | . | TRBJ1-2 | . | TRBV7-3
TGTGCCAGCAGCTCCGGGACGGGGAATAATTCACCCCTCCACTTT | CASSSGTGNNSPLHF | . | TRBJ1-6 | . | TRBV11-2
TGTGCCAGCAGTTACCCGGTCGCTGAAGCTTTCTTT | CASSYPVAEAFF | . | TRBJ1-1 | once | TRBV6-6
TGCGCCAGCAGCCCCGACCTGAATGAGCAGTTCTTC | CASSPDLNEQFF | . | TRBJ2-1 | . | TRBV4-1
TGCGCCAGCAGCTTGGTCGCTCTTACAAATGAGCAGTTCTTC | CASSLVALTNEQFF | . | TRBJ2-1 | . | TRBV5-1
TGTGCCAGCAGTTTAGAGGACAGCTCCTACGAGCAGTACTTC | CASSLEDSSYEQYF | . | TRBJ2-7 | . | TRBV28
TGTGCCAGCAGGGCGGGTTTGGGGAGATCCTATAATTCACCCCTCCACTTT | CASRAGLGRSYNSPLHF | . | TRBJ1-6 | few | TRBV2
TGTGCCAGCAGCCCCAATACCGGGACAGGGCGAGAAAAACTGTTTTTT | CASSPNTGTGREKLFF | TRBD1 | TRBJ1-4 | . | TRBV7-2
TGTGCCAGCAGGGGACAGTCGAAAGGCGATGAGCAGTTCTTC | CASRGQSKGDEQFF | TRBD1 | TRBJ2-1 | . | TRBV6-6
TGTGCCAGTAAGGGGTTAGGGAATCAGCCCCAGCATTTT | CASKGLGNQPQHF | . | TRBJ1-5 | . | TRBV2
TGTGCTAGTGGTGGGACGGGGGACTACGAGCAGTACTTC | CASGGTGDYEQYF | . | TRBJ2-7 | . | TRBV12-5
TGTGCCAGCAGCTTGGGCACAGTGAACACTGAAGCTTTCTTT | CASSLGTVNTEAFF | . | TRBJ1-1 | . | TRBV7-9
TGTGCCAGCACCCTGATCGACAGGGGAACTAATCAGCCCCAGCATTTT | CASTLIDRGTNQPQHF | TRBD1 | TRBJ1-5 | . | TRBV2
TGTGCCAGTAGACCCCAGTCCTTTAGCAATCAGCCCCAGCATTTT | CASRPQSFSNQPQHF | . | TRBJ1-5 | few | TRBV19
TGTGCCAGCAGCTTAGGGCTCAGGGAGCAGTTCTTC | CASSLGLREQFF | . | TRBJ2-1 | . | TRBV7-6
TGTGCCACTGCGAAGGACACTGGGGCCAACGTCCTGACTTTC | CATAKDTGANVLTF | . | TRBJ2-6 | . | TRBV2
TGTGCCAGCAGTTACTCTCCGGGGGACCCCTACGAGCAGTACTTC | CASSYSPGDPYEQYF | . | TRBJ2-7 | . | TRBV6-6
TGTGCCAGCAGCCCCTTGGCGGGAAACAATGAGCAGTTCTTC | CASSPLAGNNEQFF | . | TRBJ2-1 | . | TRBV11-2
TGTGCCAGCAGCCGCCGGGGACAGACTCCTCGGGAGCAGTTCTTC | CASSRRGQTPREQFF | TRBD1 | TRBJ2-1 | . | TRBV7-8
TGTGCCTGGAACAGAGGACAGGGGAACTATGGCTACACCTTC | CAWNRGQGNYGYTF | TRBD1 | TRBJ1-2 | few | TRBV30
TGTGCCAGCAGCCGGGCCCCGGGGCAGCCCCAGCATTTT | CASSRAPGQPQHF | . | TRBJ1-5 | . | TRBV7-3
TGTGCCATCAGCTCCGGTGGGAGCGGGGTTCCAGATACGCAGTATTTT | CAISSGGSGVPDTQYF | TRBD2 | TRBJ2-3 | . | TRBV10-3
TGTGCCAGCAGCTTAAGCGCTCACACAGATACGCAGTATTTT | CASSLSAHTDTQYF | . | TRBJ2-3 | . | TRBV7-3
TGTGCCAGCAGCCAATCTGGTAATCAGCCCCAGCATTTT | CASSQSGNQPQHF | . | TRBJ1-5 | . | TRBV14
TGTGCCAGCAGTTTATTCCCAGCGAGCGGGGGGGCGGCAGATACGCAGTATTTT | CASSLFPASGGAADTQYF | TRBD2 | TRBJ2-3 | . | TRBV27
TGTGCCAGCAGACCGTGGGATCAGCCCCAGCATTTT | CASRPWDQPQHF | . | TRBJ1-5 | . | TRBV6-6
TGCGCCAGCAGCCAAGTAACGGGGGGGCCGACAGATACGCAGTATTTT | CASSQVTGGPTDTQYF | TRBD2 | TRBJ2-3 | . | TRBV4-3
TGTGCCGTGAGATCTGACACTGAAGCTTTCTTT | CAVRSDTEAFF | . | TRBJ1-1 | . | TRBV28